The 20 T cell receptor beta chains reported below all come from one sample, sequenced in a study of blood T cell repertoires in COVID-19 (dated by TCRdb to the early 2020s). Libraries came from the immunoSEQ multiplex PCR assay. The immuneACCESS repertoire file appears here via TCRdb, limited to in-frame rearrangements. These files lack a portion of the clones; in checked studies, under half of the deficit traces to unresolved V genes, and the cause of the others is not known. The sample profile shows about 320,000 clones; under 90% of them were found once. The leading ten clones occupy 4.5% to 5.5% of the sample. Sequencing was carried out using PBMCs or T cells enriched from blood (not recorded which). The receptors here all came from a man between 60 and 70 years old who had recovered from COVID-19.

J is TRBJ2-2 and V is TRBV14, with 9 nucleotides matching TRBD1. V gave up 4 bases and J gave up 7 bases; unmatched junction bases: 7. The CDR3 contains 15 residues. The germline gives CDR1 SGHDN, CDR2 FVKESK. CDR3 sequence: CASSRGQGRFGELFF. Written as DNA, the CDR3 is TGTGCCAGCAGCCGGGGACAGGGAAGATTCGGGGAGCTGTTTTTT.

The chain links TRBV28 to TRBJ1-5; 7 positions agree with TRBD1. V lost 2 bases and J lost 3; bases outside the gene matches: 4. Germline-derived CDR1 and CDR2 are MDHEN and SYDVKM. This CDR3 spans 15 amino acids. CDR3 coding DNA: TGTGCCAGCAGTTTAGCCGACAGGGACAATCAGCCCCAGCATTTT. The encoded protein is CASSLADRDNQPQHF.

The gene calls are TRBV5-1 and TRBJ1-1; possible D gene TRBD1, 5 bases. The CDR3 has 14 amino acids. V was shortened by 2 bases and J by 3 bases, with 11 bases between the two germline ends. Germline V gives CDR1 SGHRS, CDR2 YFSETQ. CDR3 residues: CASSFTPGDTEAFF. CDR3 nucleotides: TGCGCCAGCAGCTTTACGCCGGGGGACACTGAAGCTTTCTTT.

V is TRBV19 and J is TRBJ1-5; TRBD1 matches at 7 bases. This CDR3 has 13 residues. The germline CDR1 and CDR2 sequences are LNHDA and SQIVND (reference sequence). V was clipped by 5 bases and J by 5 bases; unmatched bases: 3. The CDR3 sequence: CASSYRGDQPQHF. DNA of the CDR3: TGTGCCAGTAGTTACAGGGGCGATCAGCCCCAGCATTTT.

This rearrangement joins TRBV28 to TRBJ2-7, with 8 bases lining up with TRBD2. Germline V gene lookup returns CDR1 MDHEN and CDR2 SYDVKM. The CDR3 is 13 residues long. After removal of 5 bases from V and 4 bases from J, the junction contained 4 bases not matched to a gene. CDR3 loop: CASSRGGSYEQYF. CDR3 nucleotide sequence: TGTGCCAGCAGTCGGGGGGGGTCTTACGAGCAGTACTTC.

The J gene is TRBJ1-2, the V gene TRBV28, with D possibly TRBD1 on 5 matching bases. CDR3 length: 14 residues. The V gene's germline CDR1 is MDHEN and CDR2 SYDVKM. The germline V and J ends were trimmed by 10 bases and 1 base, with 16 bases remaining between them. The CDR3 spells CAIFRTRDNYGYTF. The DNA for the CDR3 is TGTGCCATCTTTCGAACCAGGGATAACTATGGCTACACCTTC.

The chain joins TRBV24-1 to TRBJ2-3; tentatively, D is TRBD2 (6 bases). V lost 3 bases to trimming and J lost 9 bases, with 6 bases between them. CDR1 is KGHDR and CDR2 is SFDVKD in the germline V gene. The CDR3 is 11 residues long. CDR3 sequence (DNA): TGTGCCACCAGTGATGGAGGGACGCAGTATTTT. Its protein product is CATSDGGTQYF.

CDR3 amino acids: CASSSPASGDKNIQYF. CDR3 sequence (DNA): TGTGCCAGCAGTTCCCCGGCTAGCGGGGATAAAAACATTCAGTACTTC. This chain connects TRBV28 to TRBJ2-4; 9 nucleotides agree with TRBD2. CDR1 is MDHEN and CDR2 is SYDVKM in the germline V gene. The CDR3 is 16 amino acids. V lost 4 bases to trimming and J lost 4 bases; unmatched junction nucleotides: 8.

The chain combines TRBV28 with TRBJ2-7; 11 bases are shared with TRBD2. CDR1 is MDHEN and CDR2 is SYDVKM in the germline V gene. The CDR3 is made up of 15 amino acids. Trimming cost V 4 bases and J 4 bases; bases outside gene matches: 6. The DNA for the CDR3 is TGTGCCAGCAGTTCACTAGCGGGGGCACGATACGAGCAGTACTTC. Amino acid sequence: CASSSLAGARYEQYF.

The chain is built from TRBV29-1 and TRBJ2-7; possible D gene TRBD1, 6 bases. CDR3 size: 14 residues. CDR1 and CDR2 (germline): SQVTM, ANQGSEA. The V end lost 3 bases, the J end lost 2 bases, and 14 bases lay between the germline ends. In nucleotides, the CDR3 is TGCAGCGTTGAGTCCAGGGGCTCTCCCTACGAGCAGTACTTC. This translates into CSVESRGSPYEQYF.

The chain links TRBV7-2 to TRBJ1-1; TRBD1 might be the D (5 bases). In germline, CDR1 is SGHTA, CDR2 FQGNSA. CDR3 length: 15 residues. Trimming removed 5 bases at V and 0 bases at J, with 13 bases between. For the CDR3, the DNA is TGTGCCAGCAGCCGCGGATCGGGGGTGAACACTGAAGCTTTCTTT. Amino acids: CASSRGSGVNTEAFF.

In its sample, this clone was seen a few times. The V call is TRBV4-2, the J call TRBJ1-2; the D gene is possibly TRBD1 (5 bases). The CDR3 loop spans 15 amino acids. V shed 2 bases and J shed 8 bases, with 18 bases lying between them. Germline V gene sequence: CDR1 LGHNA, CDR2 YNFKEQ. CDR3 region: CASSQSRDWVQGYTF. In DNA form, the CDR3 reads TGTGCCAGCAGCCAAAGTCGGGACTGGGTTCAAGGCTACACCTTC.

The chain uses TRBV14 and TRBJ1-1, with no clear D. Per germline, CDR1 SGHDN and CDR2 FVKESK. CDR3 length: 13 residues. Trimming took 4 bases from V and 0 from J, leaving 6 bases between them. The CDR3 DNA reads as TGTGCCAGCAGCCTGGCCCTGAACACTGAAGCTTTCTTT. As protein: CASSLALNTEAFF.

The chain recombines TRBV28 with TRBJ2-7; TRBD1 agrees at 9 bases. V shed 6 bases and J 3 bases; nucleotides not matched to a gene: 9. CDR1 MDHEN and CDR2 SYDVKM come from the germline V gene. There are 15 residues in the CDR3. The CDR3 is CASSSATGGLYEQYF. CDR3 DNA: TGTGCCAGCAGCTCTGCGACAGGGGGGCTCTACGAGCAGTACTTC.

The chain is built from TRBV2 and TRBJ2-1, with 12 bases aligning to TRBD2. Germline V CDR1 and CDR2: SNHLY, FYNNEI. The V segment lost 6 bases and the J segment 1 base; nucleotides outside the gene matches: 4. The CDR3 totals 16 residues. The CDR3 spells CASRGTSGLSYNEQFF. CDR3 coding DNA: TGTGCCAGCAGGGGGACTAGCGGGTTATCCTACAATGAGCAGTTCTTC.

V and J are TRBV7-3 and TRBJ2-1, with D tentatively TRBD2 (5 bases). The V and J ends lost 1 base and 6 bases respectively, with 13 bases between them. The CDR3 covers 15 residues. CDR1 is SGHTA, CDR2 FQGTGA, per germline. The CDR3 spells CASSLNVRSGNEQFF. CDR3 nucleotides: TGTGCCAGCAGCTTAAACGTGCGCAGCGGCAATGAGCAGTTCTTC.

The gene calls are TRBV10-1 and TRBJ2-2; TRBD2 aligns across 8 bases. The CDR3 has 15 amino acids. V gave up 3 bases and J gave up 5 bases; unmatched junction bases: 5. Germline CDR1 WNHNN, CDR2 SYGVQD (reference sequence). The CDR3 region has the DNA TGCGCCAGCAGTGACTGGAGCGGGAGTACCGGGGAGCTGTTTTTT. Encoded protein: CASSDWSGSTGELFF.

The CDR3 sequence: CAPPQGHSPLHF. CDR3 nucleotide sequence: TGTGCCCCCCCGCAGGGCCATTCACCCCTCCACTTT. V and J are TRBV28 and TRBJ1-6; D perhaps matches TRBD1 (5 bases). CDR3 length: 12 amino acids. Trimming stripped 11 bases from V and 8 bases from J, with 13 bases between. Germline-derived CDR1 and CDR2 are MDHEN and SYDVKM.

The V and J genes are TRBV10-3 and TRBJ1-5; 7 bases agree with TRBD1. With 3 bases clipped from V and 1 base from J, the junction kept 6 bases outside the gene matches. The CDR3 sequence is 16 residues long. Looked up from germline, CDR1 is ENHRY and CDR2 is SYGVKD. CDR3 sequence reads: CAISDAGGSSNQPQHF. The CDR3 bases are TGTGCCATCAGTGACGCAGGGGGATCAAGCAATCAGCCCCAGCATTTT.

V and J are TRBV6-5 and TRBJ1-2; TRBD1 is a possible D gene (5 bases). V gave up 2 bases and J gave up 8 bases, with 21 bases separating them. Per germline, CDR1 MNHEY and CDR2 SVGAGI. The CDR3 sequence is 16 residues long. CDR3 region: CASSYGRHKGLEGYTF. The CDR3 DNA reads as TGTGCCAGCAGTTACGGCCGACATAAGGGGCTAGAGGGCTACACCTTC.